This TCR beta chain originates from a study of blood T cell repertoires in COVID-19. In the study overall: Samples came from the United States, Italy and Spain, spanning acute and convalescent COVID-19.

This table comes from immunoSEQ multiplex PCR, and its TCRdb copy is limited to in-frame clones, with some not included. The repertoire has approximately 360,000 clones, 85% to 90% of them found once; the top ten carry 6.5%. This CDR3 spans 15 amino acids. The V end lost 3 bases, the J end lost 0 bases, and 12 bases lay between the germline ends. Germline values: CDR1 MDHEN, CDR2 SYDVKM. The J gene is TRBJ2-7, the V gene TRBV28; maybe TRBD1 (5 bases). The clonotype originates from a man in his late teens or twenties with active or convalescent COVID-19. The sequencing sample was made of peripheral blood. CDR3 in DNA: TGTGCCAGCAGTTTTAGGGGCCCCAGCTCCTACGAGCAGTACTTC. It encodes CASSFRGPSSYEQYF.